This is a list of T cell receptor beta chains from one sample in a study of cytomegalovirus exposure and HLA in healthy donors. Only in-frame clones appear in the TCRdb table, and some are missing; sequencing was by immunoSEQ multiplex PCR. The sample shows about 140,000 clones, 70% to 85% of them seen only once. The sample comprised PBMCs. Source of these receptors: an older woman in good health and CMV-seropositive. Both conserved end residues are part of each CDR3. D genes are given only for firm matches. Where a row states a size, it is once, few, many or the class of an expanded clone; other rows omit it.

abundance: once; d_gene: -; v_gene: TRBV28; j_gene: TRBJ1-3; CDR3aa: CASSLGLAAGNTIYF; CDR3nt: TGTGCCAGCAGTTTAGGCTTGGCAGCTGGAAACACCATATATTTT
abundance: -; d_gene: TRBD1; v_gene: TRBV7-3; j_gene: TRBJ2-3; CDR3aa: CASSSTGVGTDTQYF; CDR3nt: TGTGCCAGCAGCTCGACAGGGGTCGGCACAGATACGCAGTATTTT
abundance: -; d_gene: TRBD2; v_gene: TRBV4-2; j_gene: TRBJ2-3; CDR3aa: CASSQGRAGETDTQYF; CDR3nt: TGTGCCAGCAGCCAAGGGCGAGCGGGAGAAACAGATACGCAGTATTTT
abundance: once; d_gene: -; v_gene: TRBV5-6; j_gene: TRBJ2-5; CDR3aa: CASSAPGTQETQYF; CDR3nt: TGTGCCAGCAGCGCCCCGGGGACTCAAGAGACCCAGTACTTC
abundance: -; d_gene: -; v_gene: TRBV4-3; j_gene: TRBJ2-2; CDR3aa: CASSQVTLGGLNTGELFF; CDR3nt: TGCGCCAGCAGCCAAGTAACCCTGGGGGGACTTAACACCGGGGAGCTGTTTTTT
abundance: -; d_gene: TRBD1; v_gene: TRBV30; j_gene: TRBJ2-7; CDR3aa: CAWTQGRDYEQYF; CDR3nt: TGTGCCTGGACACAGGGGAGAGACTACGAGCAGTACTTC
abundance: -; d_gene: -; v_gene: TRBV7-9; j_gene: TRBJ2-3; CDR3aa: CTSSFLLTARTDTQYF; CDR3nt: TGTACCAGCAGCTTCCTTTTGACAGCTCGCACAGATACGCAGTATTTT
abundance: -; d_gene: TRBD2; v_gene: TRBV5-1; j_gene: TRBJ2-3; CDR3aa: CASSLMASGTRSTDTQYF; CDR3nt: TGCGCCAGCAGCTTAATGGCTAGCGGGACGAGGAGCACAGATACGCAGTATTTT
abundance: -; d_gene: TRBD2; v_gene: TRBV5-1; j_gene: TRBJ2-5; CDR3aa: CASSLGTSGGEIQYF; CDR3nt: TGCGCCAGCAGCTTAGGGACTAGCGGGGGGGAGATCCAGTACTTC
abundance: -; d_gene: -; v_gene: TRBV19; j_gene: TRBJ1-1; CDR3aa: CASSIGENTEAFF; CDR3nt: TGTGCCAGTAGTATAGGAGAAAACACTGAAGCTTTCTTT
abundance: -; d_gene: -; v_gene: TRBV6-1; j_gene: TRBJ2-3; CDR3aa: CASTSSGGGTDTQYF; CDR3nt: TGTGCCAGCACCTCTAGCGGAGGGGGGACAGATACGCAGTATTTT
abundance: -; d_gene: -; v_gene: TRBV2; j_gene: TRBJ2-4; CDR3aa: CASSEVKAGKQYF; CDR3nt: TGTGCCAGCAGTGAGGTTAAGGCCGGGAAGCAGTACTTC
abundance: -; d_gene: TRBD2; v_gene: TRBV9; j_gene: TRBJ2-7; CDR3aa: CASSVLAGNSYEQYF; CDR3nt: TGTGCCAGCAGCGTGTTAGCGGGTAACTCCTACGAGCAGTACTTC
abundance: -; d_gene: TRBD2; v_gene: TRBV5-1; j_gene: TRBJ2-1; CDR3aa: CASTLETSGSGEQFF; CDR3nt: TGCGCCAGCACCTTGGAGACTAGCGGGTCTGGTGAGCAGTTCTTC
abundance: -; d_gene: -; v_gene: TRBV2; j_gene: TRBJ2-7; CDR3aa: CASSESQGPYEQYF; CDR3nt: TGTGCCAGCAGTGAATCCCAGGGGCCCTACGAGCAGTACTTC
abundance: -; d_gene: TRBD2; v_gene: TRBV4-2; j_gene: TRBJ2-3; CDR3aa: CASSQKLLTSGSGSTDTQYF; CDR3nt: TGTGCCAGCAGCCAGAAACTTCTGACTAGCGGGAGTGGAAGCACAGATACGCAGTATTTT
abundance: -; d_gene: -; v_gene: TRBV6-6; j_gene: TRBJ1-4; CDR3aa: CASSPSPGSAGEKLFF; CDR3nt: TGTGCCAGCAGTCCTTCCCCAGGGTCGGCGGGAGAAAAACTGTTTTTT
abundance: -; d_gene: TRBD2; v_gene: TRBV28; j_gene: TRBJ2-7; CDR3aa: CASRMIVGRGSYEQYF; CDR3nt: TGTGCCAGCAGAATGATTGTAGGGAGGGGATCGTACGAGCAGTACTTC
abundance: -; d_gene: -; v_gene: TRBV7-8; j_gene: TRBJ2-2; CDR3aa: CASSSTMPYTGELFF; CDR3nt: TGTGCCAGCAGTTCGACTATGCCATACACCGGGGAGCTGTTTTTT
abundance: -; d_gene: -; v_gene: TRBV4-2; j_gene: TRBJ1-2; CDR3aa: CASSQEVRAGGAKGYTF; CDR3nt: TGTGCCAGCAGCCAAGAGGTGCGTGCGGGGGGCGCGAAAGGCTACACCTTC
abundance: -; d_gene: TRBD2; v_gene: TRBV5-6; j_gene: TRBJ2-2; CDR3aa: CASSFPSGRGTGELFF; CDR3nt: TGTGCCAGCAGCTTTCCTAGCGGGAGAGGAACCGGGGAGCTGTTTTTT
abundance: -; d_gene: TRBD2; v_gene: TRBV7-2; j_gene: TRBJ2-7; CDR3aa: CASSSGTSGRVSSYEQYF; CDR3nt: TGTGCCAGCAGCTCAGGGACTAGCGGGAGGGTAAGCTCCTACGAGCAGTACTTC
abundance: -; d_gene: TRBD2; v_gene: TRBV7-9; j_gene: TRBJ2-5; CDR3aa: CASSLWTSGYQETQYF; CDR3nt: TGTGCCAGCAGCTTATGGACTAGCGGGTACCAAGAGACCCAGTACTTC
abundance: -; d_gene: -; v_gene: TRBV5-1; j_gene: TRBJ2-5; CDR3aa: CASSLASQETQYF; CDR3nt: TGCGCCAGCAGCTTGGCCAGCCAAGAGACCCAGTACTTC
abundance: -; d_gene: -; v_gene: TRBV2; j_gene: TRBJ2-1; CDR3aa: CASCPLDNEQFF; CDR3nt: TGTGCCAGCTGCCCACTCGACAATGAGCAGTTCTTC
abundance: few; d_gene: -; v_gene: TRBV19; j_gene: TRBJ1-5; CDR3aa: CASSGTRNQPQHF; CDR3nt: TGTGCCAGTAGTGGCACCCGCAATCAGCCCCAGCATTTT
abundance: -; d_gene: -; v_gene: TRBV7-7; j_gene: TRBJ2-2; CDR3aa: CASSTGTGELFF; CDR3nt: TGTGCTAGCAGCACAGGGACCGGGGAGCTGTTTTTT
abundance: -; d_gene: TRBD2; v_gene: TRBV25-1; j_gene: TRBJ2-1; CDR3aa: CARGLAGDNEQFF; CDR3nt: TGTGCCCGCGGACTAGCGGGAGATAATGAGCAGTTCTTC
abundance: -; d_gene: -; v_gene: TRBV4-1; j_gene: TRBJ2-5; CDR3aa: CASSLPPGGIQETQYF; CDR3nt: TGCGCCAGCAGCCTACCCCCGGGCGGGATACAAGAGACCCAGTACTTC
abundance: -; d_gene: TRBD2; v_gene: TRBV5-6; j_gene: TRBJ2-7; CDR3aa: CASSLVAGGPNEQYF; CDR3nt: TGTGCCAGCAGCTTAGTAGCGGGAGGGCCGAACGAGCAGTACTTC
abundance: few; d_gene: -; v_gene: TRBV6-6; j_gene: TRBJ1-1; CDR3aa: CASSPLANTEAFF; CDR3nt: TGTGCCAGCAGTCCCCTGGCGAACACTGAAGCTTTCTTT
abundance: -; d_gene: -; v_gene: TRBV7-2; j_gene: TRBJ2-3; CDR3aa: CASSSYTDTQYF; CDR3nt: TGTGCCAGCAGCTCGTACACAGATACGCAGTATTTT
abundance: -; d_gene: TRBD2; v_gene: TRBV4-1; j_gene: TRBJ2-3; CDR3aa: CASSLGLGTDTQYF; CDR3nt: TGCGCCAGCAGCCTCGGACTAGGAACAGATACGCAGTATTTT
abundance: -; d_gene: TRBD1; v_gene: TRBV27; j_gene: TRBJ2-7; CDR3aa: CASSWDSSYEQYF; CDR3nt: TGTGCCAGCAGTTGGGACAGTTCCTACGAGCAGTACTTC
abundance: -; d_gene: -; v_gene: TRBV6-1; j_gene: TRBJ2-7; CDR3aa: CASRRAGSSYEQYF; CDR3nt: TGTGCCAGCAGGCGAGCGGGCAGCTCCTACGAGCAGTACTTC
abundance: -; d_gene: TRBD1; v_gene: TRBV6-5; j_gene: TRBJ1-2; CDR3aa: CASRKQGSNYGYTF; CDR3nt: TGTGCCAGCAGAAAACAGGGGAGTAACTATGGCTACACCTTC
abundance: -; d_gene: -; v_gene: TRBV29-1; j_gene: TRBJ1-1; CDR3aa: CSVEIGGNTEAFF; CDR3nt: TGCAGCGTTGAAATCGGGGGGAACACTGAAGCTTTCTTT
abundance: -; d_gene: -; v_gene: TRBV4-2; j_gene: TRBJ2-7; CDR3aa: CASSQEAVTYEQYF; CDR3nt: TGTGCCAGCAGCCAAGAGGCGGTTACCTACGAGCAGTACTTC
abundance: -; d_gene: TRBD1; v_gene: TRBV30; j_gene: TRBJ2-1; CDR3aa: CAWTFAGTGFGDEQFF; CDR3nt: TGTGCCTGGACATTTGCCGGGACAGGGTTTGGCGATGAGCAGTTCTTC
abundance: -; d_gene: TRBD1; v_gene: TRBV6-6; j_gene: TRBJ2-7; CDR3aa: CASSYAGQAYEQYF; CDR3nt: TGTGCCAGCAGTTACGCGGGACAGGCCTACGAGCAGTACTTC
abundance: -; d_gene: TRBD2; v_gene: TRBV6-5; j_gene: TRBJ2-7; CDR3aa: CASSWGSGFSYEQYF; CDR3nt: TGTGCCAGCAGTTGGGGTAGCGGGTTCTCCTACGAGCAGTACTTC
abundance: -; d_gene: -; v_gene: TRBV15; j_gene: TRBJ2-7; CDR3aa: CATSREGVLHEQYF; CDR3nt: TGTGCCACCAGCAGAGAGGGCGTTCTGCACGAGCAGTACTTC